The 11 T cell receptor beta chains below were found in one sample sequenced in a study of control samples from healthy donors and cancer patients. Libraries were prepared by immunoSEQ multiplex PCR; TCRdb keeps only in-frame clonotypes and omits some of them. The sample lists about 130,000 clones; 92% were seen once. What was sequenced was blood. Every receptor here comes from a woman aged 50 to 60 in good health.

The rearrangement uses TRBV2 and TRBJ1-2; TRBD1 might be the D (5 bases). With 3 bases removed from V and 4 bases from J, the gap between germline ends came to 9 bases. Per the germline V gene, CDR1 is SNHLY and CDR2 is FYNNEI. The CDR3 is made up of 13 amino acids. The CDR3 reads CASSEQGGYGYTF. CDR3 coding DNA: TGTGCCAGCAGTGAGCAGGGTGGCTATGGCTACACCTTC.

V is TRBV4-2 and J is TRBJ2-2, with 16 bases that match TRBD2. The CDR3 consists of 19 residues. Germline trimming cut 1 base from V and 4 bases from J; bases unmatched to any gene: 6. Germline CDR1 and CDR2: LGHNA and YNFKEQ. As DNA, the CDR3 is TGTGCCAGCAGCCAAGGGGGACTAGCGGGAGGGCCGACCACCGGGGAGCTGTTTTTT. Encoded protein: CASSQGGLAGGPTTGELFF.

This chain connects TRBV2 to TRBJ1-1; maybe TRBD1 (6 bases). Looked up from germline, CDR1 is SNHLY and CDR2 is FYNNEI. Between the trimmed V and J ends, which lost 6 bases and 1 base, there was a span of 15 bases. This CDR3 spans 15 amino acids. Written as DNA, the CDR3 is TGTGCCAGCAGGCAGGGGTGGTCCTCGAACACTGAAGCTTTCTTT. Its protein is CASRQGWSSNTEAFF. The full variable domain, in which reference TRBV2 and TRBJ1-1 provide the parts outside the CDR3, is EPEVTQTPSHQVTQMGQEVILRCVPISNHLYFYWYRQILGQKVEFLVSFYNNEISEKSEIFDDQFSVERPDGSNFTLKIRSTKLEDSAMYFCASRQGWSSNTEAFFGQGTRLTVV.

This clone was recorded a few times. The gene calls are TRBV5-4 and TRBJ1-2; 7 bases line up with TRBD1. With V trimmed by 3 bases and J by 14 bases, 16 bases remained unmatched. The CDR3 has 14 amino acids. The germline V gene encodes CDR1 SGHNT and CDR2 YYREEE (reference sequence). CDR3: CASSSPTNRGGQTF. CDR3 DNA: TGTGCCAGCAGCTCCCCGACGAACAGGGGAGGGCAAACCTTC.

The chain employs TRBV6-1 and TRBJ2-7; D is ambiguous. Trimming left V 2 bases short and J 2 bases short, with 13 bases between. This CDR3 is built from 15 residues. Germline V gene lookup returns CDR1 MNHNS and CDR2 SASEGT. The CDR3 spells CASSERSAGPYEQYF. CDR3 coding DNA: TGTGCCAGCAGTGAAAGGTCAGCTGGACCCTACGAGCAGTACTTC.

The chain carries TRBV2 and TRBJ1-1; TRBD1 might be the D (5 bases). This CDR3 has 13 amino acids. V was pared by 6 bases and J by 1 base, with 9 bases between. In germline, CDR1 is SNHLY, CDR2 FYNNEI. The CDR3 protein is CASRADRNTEAFF. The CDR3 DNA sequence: TGTGCCAGCAGAGCTGACAGGAACACTGAAGCTTTCTTT.

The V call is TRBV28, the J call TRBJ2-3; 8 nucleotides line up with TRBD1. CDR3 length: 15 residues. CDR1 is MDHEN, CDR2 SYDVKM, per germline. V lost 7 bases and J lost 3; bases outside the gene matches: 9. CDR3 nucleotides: TGTGCCAGCACGACCAGCAGGGGGCGGACAGATACGCAGTATTTT. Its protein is CASTTSRGRTDTQYF.

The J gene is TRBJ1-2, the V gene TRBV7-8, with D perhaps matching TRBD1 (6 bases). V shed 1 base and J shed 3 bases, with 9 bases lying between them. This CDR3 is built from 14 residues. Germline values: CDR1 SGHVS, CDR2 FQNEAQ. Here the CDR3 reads CASSLGQADYGYTF. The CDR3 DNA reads TGTGCCAGCAGCTTAGGACAGGCAGACTATGGCTACACCTTC.

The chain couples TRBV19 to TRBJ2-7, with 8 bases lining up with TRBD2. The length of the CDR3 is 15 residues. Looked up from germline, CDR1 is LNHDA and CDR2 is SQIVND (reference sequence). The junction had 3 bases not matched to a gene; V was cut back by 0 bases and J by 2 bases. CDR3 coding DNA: TGTGCCAGTAGTATAGAGGCGGGAGGTACCTACGAGCAGTACTTC. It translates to CASSIEAGGTYEQYF.

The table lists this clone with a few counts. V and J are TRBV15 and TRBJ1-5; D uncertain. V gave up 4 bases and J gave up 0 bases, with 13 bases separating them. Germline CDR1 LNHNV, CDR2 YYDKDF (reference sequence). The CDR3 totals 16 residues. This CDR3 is CATSNSPRYSNQPQHF. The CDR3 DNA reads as TGTGCCACCAGCAACTCCCCGCGGTATAGCAATCAGCCCCAGCATTTT.

The CDR3 spells CASSVAGQGDGGYTF. CDR3 DNA: TGTGCCAGCAGCGTAGCGGGGCAGGGGGACGGTGGCTACACCTTC. The chain combines TRBV9 with TRBJ1-2; TRBD1 matches at 7 bases. CDR3 length: 15 amino acids. CDR1 is SGDLS and CDR2 is YYNGEE in the germline V gene. V gave up 0 bases and J gave up 7 bases; unmatched junction bases: 9.